This passage covers 13 T cell receptor beta chains from one sample sequenced in a study of CD4+ T cells in melanoma. The repertoire was sequenced with immunoSEQ multiplex PCR; TCRdb's copy has only in-frame clones and lacks some. The sample yields about 9,600 clones, around two thirds seen once. Sequenced: cells from a culture (not recorded whether cultured in vitro). The receptors derive from a human donor with melanoma.

The CDR3 sequence: CASRPGAVNTEAFF. CDR3 sequence (DNA): TGTGCCAGCAGACCCGGGGCGGTGAACACTGAAGCTTTCTTT. V is TRBV6-6 and J is TRBJ1-1; D is perhaps TRBD1 (5 bases). Trimming stripped 6 bases from V and 0 bases from J, with 11 bases between. The germline V gene has CDR1 MNHNY and CDR2 SVGAGI (reference sequence). The CDR3 has 14 amino acids.

This chain uses TRBV7-9 with TRBJ2-1, with unresolved D. The germline V and J ends were trimmed by 5 bases and 7 bases, with 9 bases remaining between them. Germline V gene sequence: CDR1 SEHNR, CDR2 FQNEAQ (reference sequence). The CDR3 totals 12 residues. The CDR3 is CASSNQKNEQFF. DNA of the CDR3: TGTGCCAGCAGCAATCAAAAGAATGAGCAGTTCTTC.

This clone was detected a few times. The chain uses TRBV10-1 and TRBJ2-7; D is uncertain. Germline CDR1 and CDR2: WNHNN and SYGVQD (reference sequence). V lost 5 bases and J lost 3, with 8 bases in between. This CDR3 has 12 amino acids. The CDR3, as DNA: TGCGCCAGCAGTCCTGGATACTACGAGCAGTACTTC. Encoded protein: CASSPGYYEQYF.

This chain uses TRBV7-3 with TRBJ2-3, with a tentative D call TRBD2 (6 bases). Germline V gives CDR1 SGHTA, CDR2 FQGTGA. Between the trimmed V and J ends, which lost 2 bases and 1 base, there was a span of 7 bases. This CDR3 is built from 14 residues. This CDR3 reads CASSLSGGTDTQYF. Written as DNA, the CDR3 is TGTGCCAGCAGCTTATCGGGGGGCACAGATACGCAGTATTTT.

The chain links TRBV5-4 to TRBJ1-2, with D possibly TRBD1 on 5 matching bases. This CDR3 has 16 amino acids. CDR1 and CDR2 from the germline V gene are SGHNT and YYREEE (reference sequence). V was cut by 5 bases and J by 5 bases, with 22 bases left in between. The CDR3 nucleotides are TGTGCCAGCAGTGGACAACCAGTGCCTTCTGGGTATGGCTACACCTTC. Protein: CASSGQPVPSGYGYTF. Full variable domain (outside the CDR3, taken from reference TRBV5-4 and TRBJ1-2): ETGVTQSPTHLIKTRGQQVTLRCSSQSGHNTVSWYQQALGQGPQFIFQYYREEENGRGNFPPRFSGLQFPNYSSELNVNALELDDSALYLCASSGQPVPSGYGYTFGSGTRLTVV.

V is TRBV13 and J is TRBJ1-1; 7 bases are a match to TRBD1. Germline V gives CDR1 PRHDT, CDR2 FYEKMQ (reference sequence). This CDR3 is 17 amino acids long. V lost 1 base and J lost 1; bases outside the gene matches: 9. CDR3 nucleotide sequence: TGTGCCAGCAGCTTAGTACAGGGGAGGGTGAAGAACACTGAAGCTTTCTTT. Residues: CASSLVQGRVKNTEAFF.

This clone was seen a few times. In DNA, the CDR3 is TGTGCCAGCAGGAACATTGAAACGAATGAAAAACTGTTTTTT. Translating gives CASRNIETNEKLFF. The chain uses TRBV2 and TRBJ1-4; no clear D gene. The length of the CDR3 is 14 residues. V dropped 6 bases and J dropped 5 bases, with 13 bases sitting between them. CDR1 is SNHLY and CDR2 is FYNNEI in the germline V gene. Full variable domain (missing parts from reference TRBV2 and TRBJ1-4): EPEVTQTPSHQVTQMGQEVILRCVPISNHLYFYWYRQILGQKVEFLVSFYNNEISEKSEIFDDQFSVERPDGSNFTLKIRSTKLEDSAMYFCASRNIETNEKLFFGSGTQLSVL.

This rearrangement joins TRBV7-2 to TRBJ2-1; D gene ambiguous. CDR3 length: 15 residues. Germline V lookup: CDR1 SGHTA, CDR2 FQGNSA. The V end lost 5 bases, the J end lost 0 bases, and 11 bases lay between the germline ends. CDR3 in DNA: TGTGCCAGCAGCCTGGACCCTGTCTCCTACAATGAGCAGTTCTTC. Translating gives CASSLDPVSYNEQFF.

The chain uses TRBV5-4 and TRBJ2-1, with D possibly matching TRBD1 (6 bases). This CDR3 has 13 residues. Germline V gene lookup returns CDR1 SGHNT and CDR2 YYREEE (reference sequence). V was clipped by 4 bases and J by 9 bases, with 14 bases between them. CDR3 amino acids: CASSVDPGAEQFF. CDR3 DNA sequence: TGTGCCAGCAGCGTGGATCCAGGGGCTGAGCAGTTCTTC. The whole variable domain, remainder taken from reference TRBV5-4 and TRBJ2-1, is ETGVTQSPTHLIKTRGQQVTLRCSSQSGHNTVSWYQQALGQGPQFIFQYYREEENGRGNFPPRFSGLQFPNYSSELNVNALELDDSALYLCASSVDPGAEQFFGPGTRLTVL.

This clone was counted only a few times. The genes are TRBV6-1 and TRBJ2-4; D is unresolved. V was cut by 6 bases and J by 8 bases, with 11 bases left in between. Germline assignment: CDR1 MNHNS and CDR2 SASEGT. CDR3 length: 12 residues. The CDR3 nucleotides are TGTGCCAGCAGCCTTCATAGGGACATTCAGTACTTC. Amino acids: CASSLHRDIQYF.

The chain employs TRBV4-2 and TRBJ2-2, with D perhaps matching TRBD2 (5 bases). The CDR3 is made up of 15 amino acids. Trimming pared 6 bases from V and 4 bases from J, leaving 15 bases between. Germline-derived CDR1 and CDR2 are LGHNA and YNFKEQ. CDR3 bases: TGTGCCAGCAGGCGGGCGGCAGACCTCACCGGGGAGCTGTTTTTT. This encodes CASRRAADLTGELFF.

This clone appeared a few times. This rearrangement joins TRBV2 to TRBJ2-1, with D unresolved. V lost 2 bases, J lost 4 bases, and 6 bases lay in between. Germline-derived CDR1 and CDR2 are SNHLY and FYNNEI. CDR3 length: 13 amino acids. In nucleotides, the CDR3 is TGTGCCAGCAGTGAACGCCGGTACAATGAGCAGTTCTTC. It translates to CASSERRYNEQFF.

V usage is TRBV5-6 and J usage is TRBJ1-2; unclear D gene. V was trimmed by 0 bases and J by 0 bases, leaving 9 bases between them. In germline, CDR1 is SGHDT, CDR2 YYEEEE. The CDR3 sequence is 15 residues long. The DNA of the CDR3 is TGTGCCAGCAGCTTGGCGGGTCGCTCTAACTATGGCTACACCTTC. Encoded protein: CASSLAGRSNYGYTF.